This is a list of T cell receptor beta chains from one sample in a study of blood T cells in healthy people across ages. TCRdb analysed the 5' RACE reads with MiXCR anew, one entry per CDR3 protein. The repertoire holds about 1,500,000 distinct CDR3 sequences, with 40% to 50% as singletons. The sample comprised blood. Receptors were obtained from a woman aged 18 to 35 in good health. Both conserved end residues are part of each CDR3. The order of the fields is clone size, J gene, V gene, D gene, CDR3 DNA, CDR3 protein. D genes are given only for firm matches. Expanded clones are given a class, and other clones once, few, many or no size at all.

clone size: -; J gene: TRBJ2-1; V gene: TRBV6-1; D gene: -; CDR3 DNA: TGTGCCAGCAGTCGAACGGAGGGTGGACGGTACTTC; CDR3 protein: CASSRTEGGRYF
clone size: -; J gene: TRBJ1-2; V gene: TRBV20-1; D gene: -; CDR3 DNA: TGCAGTGCTAGAGATGGGGGGCTCTTAAACTATGGCTACACCTTC; CDR3 protein: CSARDGGLLNYGYTF
clone size: -; J gene: TRBJ1-6; V gene: TRBV10-3; D gene: -; CDR3 DNA: TGTGCGCCCCGTAATTCACCCCTCCACTTT; CDR3 protein: CAPRNSPLHF
clone size: few; J gene: TRBJ1-2; V gene: TRBV18; D gene: TRBD1; CDR3 DNA: TGTGCCAGCTCACCCACGGGACAGTTTAACTATGGCTACACCTTC; CDR3 protein: CASSPTGQFNYGYTF
clone size: -; J gene: TRBJ2-3; V gene: TRBV10-3; D gene: TRBD2; CDR3 DNA: TGTGCCATCAGGAAGGGGACTAGCGGCACAGATACGCAGTATTTT; CDR3 protein: CAIRKGTSGTDTQYF
clone size: many; J gene: TRBJ1-6; V gene: TRBV27; D gene: -; CDR3 DNA: TGTGCCAGCTCACCGGGGAATTCACCCCTCCACTTT; CDR3 protein: CASSPGNSPLHF
clone size: few; J gene: TRBJ1-5; V gene: TRBV24-1; D gene: TRBD1; CDR3 DNA: TGTGCCACCAGTTTTGGACAGGGCTCTAATCAGCCCCAGCATTTT; CDR3 protein: CATSFGQGSNQPQHF
clone size: few; J gene: TRBJ2-1; V gene: TRBV20-1; D gene: -; CDR3 DNA: TGCAGTGCTCCTTATCCGGGACTCAACAATGAGCAGTTCTTC; CDR3 protein: CSAPYPGLNNEQFF
clone size: few; J gene: TRBJ2-6; V gene: TRBV10-3; D gene: -; CDR3 DNA: TGTGCCATCAGTGTCGGTCGGTCAGGGGCCAACGTCCTGACTTTC; CDR3 protein: CAISVGRSGANVLTF
clone size: -; J gene: TRBJ1-5; V gene: TRBV7-9; D gene: -; CDR3 DNA: TGTGCCAGCAGCTTAGCGCTCTGGCAGCCCCAGCATTTT; CDR3 protein: CASSLALWQPQHF
clone size: -; J gene: TRBJ1-5; V gene: TRBV7-2; D gene: TRBD1; CDR3 DNA: TGTGCCAGCAGCTCGGGACAGCTCAATCAGCCCCAGCATTTT; CDR3 protein: CASSSGQLNQPQHF
clone size: -; J gene: TRBJ1-6; V gene: TRBV2; D gene: -; CDR3 DNA: TGTGCCAGCAGTGAGGATGGCTGGTGGGGGGCTGGTTCACCCCTCCACTTT; CDR3 protein: CASSEDGWWGAGSPLHF
clone size: -; J gene: TRBJ1-2; V gene: TRBV10-3; D gene: TRBD1; CDR3 DNA: TGTGCCACCGTAACCGGGACAGGGGGGATAGAAGTTGTCGGCTACACCTTC; CDR3 protein: CATVTGTGGIEVVGYTF
clone size: few; J gene: TRBJ2-3; V gene: TRBV13; D gene: -; CDR3 DNA: TGTGCCAGCAGCTTAGGCCTCCGAGACGCAGATACGCAGTATTTT; CDR3 protein: CASSLGLRDADTQYF
clone size: -; J gene: TRBJ2-2; V gene: TRBV29-1; D gene: -; CDR3 DNA: TGCAGCGTTGCCCTGGGGGGTCCCGGGGAGCTGTTTTTT; CDR3 protein: CSVALGGPGELFF
clone size: -; J gene: TRBJ1-2; V gene: TRBV4-1; D gene: -; CDR3 DNA: TGCGCCAGCAGCCAAGAGCGGGCAGGGAACTATGGCTACACCTTC; CDR3 protein: CASSQERAGNYGYTF
clone size: -; J gene: TRBJ2-6; V gene: TRBV20-1; D gene: -; CDR3 DNA: TGCAGTGCTAATGACGGATTCTCTGGGGCCAACGTCCTGACTTTC; CDR3 protein: CSANDGFSGANVLTF
clone size: -; J gene: TRBJ2-7; V gene: TRBV7-3; D gene: -; CDR3 DNA: TGTGCCAGCAGCCTCTCTCAGGCGGGTGAGCAGTACTTC; CDR3 protein: CASSLSQAGEQYF
clone size: once; J gene: TRBJ2-3; V gene: TRBV28; D gene: TRBD2; CDR3 DNA: TGTGCCAGCAGCCAGACTAGCGGGAAGCCAGATACGCAGTATTTT; CDR3 protein: CASSQTSGKPDTQYF
clone size: many; J gene: TRBJ2-1; V gene: TRBV10-3; D gene: TRBD2; CDR3 DNA: TGTGCCATCCAGCCGGGACTAGCGTTCAATGAGCAGTTCTTC; CDR3 protein: CAIQPGLAFNEQFF
clone size: many; J gene: TRBJ2-2; V gene: TRBV7-6; D gene: -; CDR3 DNA: TGTGCCAGCAGCTTAGACGGGAACACCGGGGAGCTGTTTTTT; CDR3 protein: CASSLDGNTGELFF
clone size: few; J gene: TRBJ1-4; V gene: TRBV21-1; D gene: -; CDR3 DNA: TGTGCCATCGTACGAGGGGGGGGATACGCTAATGAAAAACTGTTTTTT; CDR3 protein: CAIVRGGGYANEKLFF
clone size: -; J gene: TRBJ2-7; V gene: TRBV29-1; D gene: TRBD1; CDR3 DNA: TGCAGCGTAAGGGGACAGCCCTACGAGCAGTACTTC; CDR3 protein: CSVRGQPYEQYF
clone size: -; J gene: TRBJ2-2; V gene: TRBV9; D gene: -; CDR3 DNA: TGTGCCAGCAGCGAGCCCGGGCCCCGGGAGCTGTTTTTT; CDR3 protein: CASSEPGPRELFF
clone size: few; J gene: TRBJ2-1; V gene: TRBV20-1; D gene: -; CDR3 DNA: TGCAGTGCTAAAGGAGTACCTCTCTCCTACAATGAGCAGTTCTTC; CDR3 protein: CSAKGVPLSYNEQFF
clone size: -; J gene: TRBJ2-6; V gene: TRBV6-6; D gene: -; CDR3 DNA: TGTGCCAGCAGTTACTCGGGGAGGAGCGGGGCCAACGTCCTGACTTTC; CDR3 protein: CASSYSGRSGANVLTF